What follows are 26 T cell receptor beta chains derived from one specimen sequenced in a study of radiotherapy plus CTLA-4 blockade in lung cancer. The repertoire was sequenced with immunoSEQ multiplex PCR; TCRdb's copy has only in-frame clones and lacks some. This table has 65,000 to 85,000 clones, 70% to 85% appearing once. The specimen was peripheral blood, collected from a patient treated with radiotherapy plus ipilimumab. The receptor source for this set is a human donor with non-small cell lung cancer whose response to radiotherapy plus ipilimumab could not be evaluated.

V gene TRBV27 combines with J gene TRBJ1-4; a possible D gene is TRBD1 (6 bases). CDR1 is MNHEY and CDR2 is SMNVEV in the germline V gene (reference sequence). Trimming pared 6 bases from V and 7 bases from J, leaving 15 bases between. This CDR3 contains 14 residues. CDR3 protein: CASRPRGGREKLFF. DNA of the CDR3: TGTGCCAGCAGACCCCGGGGGGGCCGTGAAAAACTGTTTTTT.

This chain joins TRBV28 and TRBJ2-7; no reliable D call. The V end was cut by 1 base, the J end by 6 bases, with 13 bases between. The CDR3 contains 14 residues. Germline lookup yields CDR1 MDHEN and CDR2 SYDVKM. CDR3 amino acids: CASSLLQNLFEQYF. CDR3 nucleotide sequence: TGTGCCAGCAGTTTATTACAGAACCTCTTCGAGCAGTACTTC.

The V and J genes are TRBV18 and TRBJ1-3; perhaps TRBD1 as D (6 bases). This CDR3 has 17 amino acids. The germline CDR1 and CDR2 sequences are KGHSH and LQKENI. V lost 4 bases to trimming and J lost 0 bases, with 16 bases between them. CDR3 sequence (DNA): TGTGCCAGCTCACGAAAACAGGGCCGTAGCTCTGGAAACACCATATATTTT. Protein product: CASSRKQGRSSGNTIYF.

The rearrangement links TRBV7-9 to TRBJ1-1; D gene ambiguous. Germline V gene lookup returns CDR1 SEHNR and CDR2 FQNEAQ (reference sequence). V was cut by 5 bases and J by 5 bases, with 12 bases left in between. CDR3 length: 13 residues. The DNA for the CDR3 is TGTGCCAGCAGCCCGCCGTCAGAAACTGAAGCTTTCTTT. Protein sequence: CASSPPSETEAFF.

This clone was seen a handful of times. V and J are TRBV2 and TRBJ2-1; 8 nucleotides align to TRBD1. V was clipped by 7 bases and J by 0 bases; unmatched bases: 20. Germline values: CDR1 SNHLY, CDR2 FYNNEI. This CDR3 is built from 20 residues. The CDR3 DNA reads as TGTGCCAGCAAAGGATGGAGGACAGGGCGGGACACTAGCTCCTACAATGAGCAGTTCTTC. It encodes CASKGWRTGRDTSSYNEQFF.

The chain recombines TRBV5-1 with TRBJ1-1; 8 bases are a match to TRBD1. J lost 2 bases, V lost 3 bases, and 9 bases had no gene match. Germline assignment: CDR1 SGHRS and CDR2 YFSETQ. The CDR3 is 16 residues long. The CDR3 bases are TGCGCCAGCAGCTGGACTCCGGACAGGGAAAACACTGAAGCTTTCTTT. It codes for CASSWTPDRENTEAFF.

The chain's CDR3 is CAISESSGVVTGELFF. CDR3 sequence (DNA): TGTGCCATCAGTGAGTCGTCCGGGGTGGTCACCGGGGAGCTGTTTTTT. The rearrangement links TRBV10-3 to TRBJ2-2, with D possibly matching TRBD2 (5 bases). This CDR3 has 16 residues. Trimming cost V 0 bases and J 4 bases, with 12 bases left between them. Germline CDR1 and CDR2: ENHRY and SYGVKD.

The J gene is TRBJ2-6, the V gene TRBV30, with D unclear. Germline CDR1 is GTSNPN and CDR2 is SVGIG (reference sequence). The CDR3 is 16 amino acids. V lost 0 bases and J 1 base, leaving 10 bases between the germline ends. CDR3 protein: CAWSVLPRSGANVLTF. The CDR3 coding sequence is TGTGCCTGGAGTGTACTGCCTAGGTCTGGGGCCAACGTCCTGACTTTC.

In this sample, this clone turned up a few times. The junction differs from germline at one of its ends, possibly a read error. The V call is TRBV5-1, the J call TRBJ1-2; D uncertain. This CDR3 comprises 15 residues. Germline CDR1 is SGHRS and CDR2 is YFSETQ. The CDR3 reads CASSFVQNANYGYTF. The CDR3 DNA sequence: TGTGCCAGCAGCTTCGTACAGAACGCTAACTATGGCTACACCTTC.

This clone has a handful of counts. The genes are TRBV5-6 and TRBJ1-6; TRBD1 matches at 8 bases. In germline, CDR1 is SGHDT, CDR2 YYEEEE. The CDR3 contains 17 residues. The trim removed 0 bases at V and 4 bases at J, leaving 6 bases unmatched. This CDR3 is CASSLGVGQGYNSPLHF. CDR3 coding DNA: TGTGCCAGCAGCTTGGGAGTCGGACAGGGTTATAATTCACCCCTCCACTTT.

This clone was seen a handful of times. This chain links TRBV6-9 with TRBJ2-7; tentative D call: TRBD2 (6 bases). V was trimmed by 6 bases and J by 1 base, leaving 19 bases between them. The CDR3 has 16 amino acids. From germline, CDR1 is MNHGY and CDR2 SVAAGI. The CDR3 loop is CASSDWRAGRSYEQYF. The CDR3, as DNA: TGTGCCAGCAGCGACTGGAGGGCGGGGAGGTCCTACGAGCAGTACTTC.

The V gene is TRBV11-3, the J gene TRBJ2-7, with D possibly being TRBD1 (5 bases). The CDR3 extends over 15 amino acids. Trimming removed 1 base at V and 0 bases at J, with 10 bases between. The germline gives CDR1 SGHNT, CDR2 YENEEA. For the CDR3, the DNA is TGTGCCAGCAGCTTAGTGGGGCAGGACTCCTACGAGCAGTACTTC. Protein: CASSLVGQDSYEQYF.

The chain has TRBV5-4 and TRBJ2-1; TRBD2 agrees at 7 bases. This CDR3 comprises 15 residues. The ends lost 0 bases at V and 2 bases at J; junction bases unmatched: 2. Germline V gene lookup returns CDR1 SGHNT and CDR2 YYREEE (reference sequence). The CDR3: CASSLDAGAYNEQFF. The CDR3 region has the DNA TGTGCCAGCAGCTTGGATGCGGGGGCCTACAATGAGCAGTTCTTC. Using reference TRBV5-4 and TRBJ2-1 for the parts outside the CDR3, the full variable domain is ETGVTQSPTHLIKTRGQQVTLRCSSQSGHNTVSWYQQALGQGPQFIFQYYREEENGRGNFPPRFSGLQFPNYSSELNVNALELDDSALYLCASSLDAGAYNEQFFGPGTRLTVL.

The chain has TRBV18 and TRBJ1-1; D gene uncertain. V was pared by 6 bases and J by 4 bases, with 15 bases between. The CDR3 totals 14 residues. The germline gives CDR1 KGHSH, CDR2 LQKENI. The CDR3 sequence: CASSQEDFITEAFF. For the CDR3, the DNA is TGTGCCAGCTCTCAGGAAGATTTTATCACTGAAGCTTTCTTT.

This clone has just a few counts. CDR3 in amino acids: CASSLGQGLEAFF. The CDR3 nucleotides read TGTGCCAGCAGCTTAGGGCAGGGCCTTGAAGCTTTCTTT. The chain couples TRBV7-2 to TRBJ1-1; possible D gene TRBD1, 5 bases. The V gene's germline CDR1 is SGHTA and CDR2 FQGNSA. V was cut by 1 base and J by 7 bases, with 10 bases left in between. The CDR3 is 13 amino acids. The full variable domain, its missing parts supplied by reference TRBV7-2 and TRBJ1-1, is GAGVSQSPSNKVTEKGKDVELRCDPISGHTALYWYRQSLGQGLEFLIYFQGNSAPDKSGLPSDRFSAERTGGSVSTLTIQRTQQEDSAVYLCASSLGQGLEAFFGQGTRLTVV.

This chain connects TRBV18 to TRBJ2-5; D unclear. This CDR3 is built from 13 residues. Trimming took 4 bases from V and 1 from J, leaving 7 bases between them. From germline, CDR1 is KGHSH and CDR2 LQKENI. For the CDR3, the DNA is TGTGCCAGCTCACTGTCCTTCCAAGAGACCCAGTACTTC. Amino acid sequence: CASSLSFQETQYF.

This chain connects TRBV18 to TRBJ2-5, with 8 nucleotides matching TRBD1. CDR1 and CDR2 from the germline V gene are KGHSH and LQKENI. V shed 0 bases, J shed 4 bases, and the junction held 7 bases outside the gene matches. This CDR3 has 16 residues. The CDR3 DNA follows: TGTGCCAGCTCACCACCGACAGGGGCTGGGGGAGAGACCCAGTACTTC. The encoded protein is CASSPPTGAGGETQYF.

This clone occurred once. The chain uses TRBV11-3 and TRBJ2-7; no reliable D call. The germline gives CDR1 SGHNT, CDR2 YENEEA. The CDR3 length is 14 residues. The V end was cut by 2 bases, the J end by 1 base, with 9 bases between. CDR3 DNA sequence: TGTGCCAGCAGCTTATGGGCAGAGTCCTACGAGCAGTACTTC. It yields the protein CASSLWAESYEQYF. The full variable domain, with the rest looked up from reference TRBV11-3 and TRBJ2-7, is EAGVVQSPRYKIIEKKQPVAFWCNPISGHNTLYWYLQNLGQGPELLIRYENEEAVDDSQLPKDRFSAERLKGVDSTLKIQPAELGDSAVYLCASSLWAESYEQYFGPGTRLTVT.

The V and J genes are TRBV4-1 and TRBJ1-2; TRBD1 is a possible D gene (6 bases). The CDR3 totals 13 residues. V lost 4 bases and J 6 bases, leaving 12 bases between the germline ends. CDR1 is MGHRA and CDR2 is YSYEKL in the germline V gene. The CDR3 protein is CASSPGGGHGYTF. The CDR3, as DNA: TGCGCCAGCAGCCCTGGGGGGGGGCATGGCTACACCTTC.

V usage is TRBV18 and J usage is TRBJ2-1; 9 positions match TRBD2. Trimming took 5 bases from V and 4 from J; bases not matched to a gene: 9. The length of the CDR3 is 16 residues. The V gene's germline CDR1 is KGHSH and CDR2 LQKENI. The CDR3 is CASSLTGGGGYNEQFF. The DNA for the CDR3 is TGTGCCAGCTCATTGACCGGCGGGGGGGGTTACAATGAGCAGTTCTTC.

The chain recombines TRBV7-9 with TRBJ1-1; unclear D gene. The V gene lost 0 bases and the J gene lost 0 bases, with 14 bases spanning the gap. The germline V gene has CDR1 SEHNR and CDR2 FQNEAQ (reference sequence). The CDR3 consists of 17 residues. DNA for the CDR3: TGTGCCAGCAGCTTAGCGCGGCAAATGGGTATGAACACTGAAGCTTTCTTT. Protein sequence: CASSLARQMGMNTEAFF.

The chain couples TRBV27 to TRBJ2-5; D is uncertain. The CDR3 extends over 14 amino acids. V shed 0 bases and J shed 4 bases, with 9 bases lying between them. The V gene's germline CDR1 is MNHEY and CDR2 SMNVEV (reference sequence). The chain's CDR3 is CASSLSPYVETQYF. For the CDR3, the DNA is TGTGCCAGCAGTTTATCTCCCTATGTAGAGACCCAGTACTTC.

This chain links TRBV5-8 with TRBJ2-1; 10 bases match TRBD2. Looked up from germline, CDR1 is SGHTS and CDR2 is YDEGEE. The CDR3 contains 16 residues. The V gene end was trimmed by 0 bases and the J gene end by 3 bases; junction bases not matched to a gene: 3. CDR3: CASSLELAGIYNEQFF. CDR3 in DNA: TGTGCCAGCAGCTTGGAACTAGCGGGGATCTACAATGAGCAGTTCTTC.

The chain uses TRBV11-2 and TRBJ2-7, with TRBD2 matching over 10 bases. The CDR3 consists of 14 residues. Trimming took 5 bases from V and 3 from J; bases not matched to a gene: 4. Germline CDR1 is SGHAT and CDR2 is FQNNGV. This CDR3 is CASSPLAGGYEQYF. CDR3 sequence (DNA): TGTGCCAGCAGCCCTTTAGCGGGAGGCTACGAGCAGTACTTC.

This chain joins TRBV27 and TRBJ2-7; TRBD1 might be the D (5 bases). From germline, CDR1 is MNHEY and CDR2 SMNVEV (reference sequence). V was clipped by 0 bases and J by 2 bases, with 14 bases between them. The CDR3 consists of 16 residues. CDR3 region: CASSLSGSRATYEQYF. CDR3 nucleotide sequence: TGTGCCAGCAGTTTATCGGGGTCCAGGGCCACCTACGAGCAGTACTTC.

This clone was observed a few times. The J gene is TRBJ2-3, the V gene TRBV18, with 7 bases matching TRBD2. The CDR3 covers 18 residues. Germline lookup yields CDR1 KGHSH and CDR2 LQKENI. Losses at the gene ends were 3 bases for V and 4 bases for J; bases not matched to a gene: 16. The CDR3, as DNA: TGTGCCAGCTCACCCCTGGGGCGTGCCGGGACTACCGCAGATACGCAGTATTTT. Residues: CASSPLGRAGTTADTQYF.